The text below deals with one T cell receptor beta chain. No antigen is known for it. Germline CDR1 SGHTA, CDR2 FQGNSA. With V trimmed by 4 bases and J by 3 bases, 4 bases remained unmatched. CDR3 size: 14 residues. This record comes from a study of T cell responses to AZD1222 COVID-19 vaccine. Produced via immunoSEQ multiplex PCR; TCRdb's table is partial and in-frame only. The sample has approximately 100,000 clones, over 75% seen once. General observations from the study: None of the repertoires were sampled until the peak T cell response had passed. Females made up more of the donors, who were largely white British, and clonal diversity may have come out too low.

The sequencing used peripheral blood, collected on day 0 of AZD1222 vaccination. This TCR derives from an adult in good health. The J gene is TRBJ2-5, the V gene TRBV7-2; TRBD2 aligns across 8 bases. The CDR3 region is CASSWNGGEETQYF. CDR3 in DNA: TGTGCCAGCAGCTGGAACGGGGGGGAAGAGACCCAGTACTTC. The full variable domain, in which reference TRBV7-2 and TRBJ2-5 provide the parts outside the CDR3, is GAGVSQSPSNKVTEKGKDVELRCDPISGHTALYWYRQSLGQGLEFLIYFQGNSAPDKSGLPSDRFSAERTGGSVSTLTIQRTQQEDSAVYLCASSWNGGEETQYFGPGTRLLVL.